Presented here are 13 T cell receptor beta chains from one specimen sequenced in a study of shared clonotypes between healthy human individuals (TCRdb year 2020). The protocol used for the library was the immunoSEQ multiplex PCR assay. TCRdb re-hosts the immuneACCESS table, in-frame sequences only. Its copies lack some clones; in the studies checked, an unresolved V gene accounts for under half of them, and the cause for the rest is not known. Recorded for this sample are about 2.4 million clones; around nine tenths of them occurred a single time. The top ten hold 0.14% of the sample. Sequenced input: naive CD4+ T cells sorted from blood. Read against the paper, the sample's cell subset or site label means: CD45RA+ positively selected. The receptor set was obtained from a man younger than 35 in good health.

About this clone itself: A far bigger clonotype differs at one base, so this is likely a read error. Other DNA sequences in the sample encode the same CDR3. The chain carries TRBV5-4 and TRBJ2-7; D gene uncertain. CDR1 and CDR2 from the germline V gene are SGHNT and YYREEE (reference sequence). V was clipped by 3 bases and J by 1 base, with 2 bases between them. The CDR3 is 11 residues long. CDR3 sequence: CASSSSYEQYF. The CDR3, as DNA: TGTGCCAGCAGCTCATCCTACGAGCAGTACTTC.

To note about this clone: The identical CDR3 is also encoded by other nucleotide sequences in the sample. This chain connects TRBV6-6 to TRBJ1-1; D uncertain. Germline loops: CDR1 MNHNY, CDR2 SVGAGI (reference sequence). The V gene lost 6 bases and the J gene lost 1 base, with 9 bases spanning the gap. This CDR3 has 13 residues. CDR3 coding DNA: TGTGCCAGCAGACCTGGCGGGAACACTGAAGCTTTCTTT. Protein: CASRPGGNTEAFF.

This rearrangement joins TRBV18 to TRBJ1-1; D is unclear. V was trimmed by 0 bases and J by 7 bases, leaving 9 bases between them. This CDR3 has 13 amino acids. CDR1 is KGHSH and CDR2 is LQKENI in the germline V gene. CDR3 sequence reads: CASSPPKVGEAFF. Written as DNA, the CDR3 is TGTGCCAGCTCACCACCGAAGGTGGGTGAAGCTTTCTTT.

The chain couples TRBV7-2 to TRBJ2-7, with TRBD2 matching over 11 bases. Germline V CDR1 and CDR2: SGHTA, FQGNSA. Trimming took 1 base from V and 4 from J; bases not matched to a gene: 6. This CDR3 has 16 amino acids. The CDR3 sequence: CASSLEGLAVYYEQYF. CDR3 sequence (DNA): TGTGCCAGCAGCTTAGAGGGACTAGCGGTTTATTACGAGCAGTACTTC.

V and J are TRBV5-1 and TRBJ2-3, with 10 bases aligning to TRBD2. Germline trimming cut 3 bases from V and 3 bases from J; bases unmatched to any gene: 10. This CDR3 is 17 amino acids long. CDR1 is SGHRS, CDR2 YFSETQ, per germline. CDR3 coding DNA: TGCGCCAGCAGCTCGGCGGCGCTAGCGGGAGTTACAGATACGCAGTATTTT. This sequence encodes CASSSAALAGVTDTQYF.

This chain links TRBV11-1 with TRBJ2-2; possibly TRBD1 for D (6 bases). CDR3 size: 16 residues. The V end lost 1 base, the J end lost 7 bases, and 16 bases lay between the germline ends. Germline V gene data show CDR1 as SGHAT and CDR2 as FQDESV (reference sequence). CDR3 coding DNA: TGTGCCAGCAGCTTAGTCATAGGGGGTACGAACGGGGAGCTGTTTTTT. Encoded protein: CASSLVIGGTNGELFF.

The CDR3 is CASRGTEGNLNQPQHF. The CDR3 DNA reads TGTGCCAGCAGGGGGACCGAAGGGAACCTCAATCAGCCCCAGCATTTT. The chain is built from TRBV2 and TRBJ1-5, with TRBD1 as a possible D gene (5 bases). The CDR3 length is 16 residues. The germline gives CDR1 SNHLY, CDR2 FYNNEI. V lost 6 bases, J lost 3 bases, and 18 bases lay in between.

This clone was counted a single time. CDR3 sequence: CASSFGLGATGELFF. The CDR3 DNA follows: TGTGCCAGCAGTTTCGGGTTGGGGGCTACCGGGGAGCTGTTTTTT. The rearrangement joins TRBV27 to TRBJ2-2; TRBD1 is a possible D gene (6 bases). The germline V and J ends were trimmed by 3 bases and 5 bases, with 13 bases remaining between them. The CDR3 sequence is 15 residues long. Germline V gives CDR1 MNHEY, CDR2 SMNVEV (reference sequence).

The chain carries TRBV7-8 and TRBJ2-2; TRBD1 is a possible D gene (5 bases). CDR1 SGHVS and CDR2 FQNEAQ come from the germline V gene. The CDR3 totals 15 residues. The ends were cut back, 3 bases at V and 0 bases at J, with 8 bases in the middle. CDR3 sequence: CASSLTAPNTGELFF. The CDR3 DNA reads as TGTGCCAGCAGCTTGACAGCTCCGAACACCGGGGAGCTGTTTTTT.

J is TRBJ1-5 and V is TRBV6-5; 8 nucleotides match TRBD1. Trimming at V came to 6 bases and at J to 2 bases, leaving 6 bases not matched to a gene. CDR3 length equals 15 residues. In germline, CDR1 is MNHEY, CDR2 SVGAGI. CDR3 sequence reads: CASRATGGGNQPQHF. CDR3 nucleotides: TGTGCCAGCAGAGCCACAGGGGGAGGCAATCAGCCCCAGCATTTT.

This rearrangement joins TRBV2 to TRBJ2-5, with D possibly being TRBD1 or TRBD2 (6 bases each). The germline CDR1 and CDR2 sequences are SNHLY and FYNNEI. CDR3 length equals 15 residues. The germline V and J ends were trimmed by 3 bases and 5 bases, with 16 bases remaining between them. CDR3 residues: CASSDVRGALETQYF. The CDR3 DNA sequence: TGTGCCAGCAGTGATGTTAGGGGGGCCCTTGAGACCCAGTACTTC.

The rearrangement joins TRBV2 to TRBJ2-4, with D possibly matching TRBD1 (5 bases). Germline V CDR1 and CDR2: SNHLY, FYNNEI. V dropped 3 bases and J dropped 6 bases, with 12 bases sitting between them. The CDR3 sequence is 14 residues long. The CDR3 DNA follows: TGTGCCAGCAGTGACTACAGGTCCGGAAACATTCAGTACTTC. It specifies CASSDYRSGNIQYF.

This rearrangement joins TRBV19 to TRBJ1-5, with 10 bases that match TRBD1. After removal of 8 bases from V and 3 bases from J, the junction contained 7 bases not matched to a gene. The CDR3 is 15 amino acids. Germline values: CDR1 LNHDA, CDR2 SQIVND (reference sequence). The CDR3 loop is CASDRGLALNQPQHF. In DNA form, the CDR3 reads TGTGCCAGTGACAGGGGGCTTGCCCTCAATCAGCCCCAGCATTTT.